The 24 T cell receptor beta chains in this list originate from one sample, sequenced in a study of T cell responses to AZD1222 COVID-19 vaccine. Profiled with immunoSEQ multiplex PCR; TCRdb holds only in-frame clones, not every one. This sample has roughly 100,000 clones, with roughly 88% found just once. This specimen was peripheral blood, taken on day 0 of AZD1222 vaccination. These TCRs come from an adult in good health.

The V call is TRBV19, the J call TRBJ1-5; 7 bases map to TRBD1. The CDR3 is 16 amino acids. CDR1 and CDR2 (germline): LNHDA, SQIVND (reference sequence). The V segment lost 5 bases and the J segment 4 bases; nucleotides outside the gene matches: 11. The CDR3 nucleotides read TGTGCCAGTAGTCAAACAGACAGGGCCTTAAATCAGCCCCAGCATTTT. It encodes CASSQTDRALNQPQHF.

The chain uses TRBV2 and TRBJ1-6; D is unresolved. CDR1 is SNHLY and CDR2 is FYNNEI in the germline V gene. The CDR3 contains 13 residues. V was cut by 5 bases and J by 8 bases, with 10 bases left in between. The CDR3 region is CASSSGWDSPLHF. CDR3 DNA: TGTGCCAGCAGTTCCGGATGGGATTCACCCCTCCACTTT.

The sample holds one count of this clone. This sequence joins TRBV27 and TRBJ1-1, with 7 bases aligning to TRBD1. The V gene end was trimmed by 5 bases and the J gene end by 1 base; junction bases not matched to a gene: 4. There are 14 residues in the CDR3. Germline V gene data show CDR1 as MNHEY and CDR2 as SMNVEV (reference sequence). The CDR3 here is CASSRDRKNTEAFF. The CDR3 DNA reads as TGTGCCAGCAGTAGGGACAGAAAGAACACTGAAGCTTTCTTT.

The chain links TRBV6-2 or TRBV6-3 to TRBJ2-7; D is undetermined. Germline CDR1 and CDR2: MNHEY and SVGEGT. V lost 6 bases and J 1 base, leaving 10 bases between the germline ends. CDR3 length: 13 residues. CDR3 in amino acids: CASSSENSYEQYF. The DNA for the CDR3 is TGTGCCAGCAGCTCCGAAAATTCCTACGAGCAGTACTTC.

The chain carries TRBV5-1 and TRBJ2-2; tentatively, D is TRBD1 or TRBD2 (5 bases each). The V gene's germline CDR1 is SGHRS and CDR2 YFSETQ. CDR3 size: 16 residues. Between the trimmed V and J ends, which lost 0 bases and 4 bases, there was a span of 13 bases. Written as DNA, the CDR3 is TGCGCCAGCAGCTTGGAAGGGACCCCGAGCACCGGGGAGCTGTTTTTT. Protein: CASSLEGTPSTGELFF.

The CDR3 DNA is TGTGCCAGCAGCCAAGCAGGGACAGGAGGCACCGGGGAGCTGTTTTTT. Translating it yields CASSQAGTGGTGELFF. The chain links TRBV3-1 (or the pseudogene TRBV3-2) to TRBJ2-2; 8 bases map to TRBD1. This CDR3 contains 16 residues. Looked up from germline, CDR1 is LGHDT and CDR2 is YNNKEL (reference sequence). Trimming at V came to 1 base and at J to 4 bases, leaving 5 bases not matched to a gene.

The chain combines TRBV19 with TRBJ2-7; no firm D call. The CDR3 sequence is 13 residues long. Trimming left V 5 bases short and J 0 bases short, with 8 bases between. The germline gives CDR1 LNHDA, CDR2 SQIVND (reference sequence). The CDR3 DNA is TGTGCCAGTAGTGGAGACACCTCCTACGAGCAGTACTTC. Translating gives CASSGDTSYEQYF.

The J gene is TRBJ2-7, the V gene TRBV24-1; tentatively, D is TRBD2 (6 bases). The CDR3 spans 15 residues. Per germline, CDR1 KGHDR and CDR2 SFDVKD. The V and J ends lost 9 bases and 2 bases respectively, with 19 bases between them. The CDR3 here is CATSTRRGTAYEQYF. CDR3 DNA: TGTGCCACCTCAACTCGGAGGGGTACGGCCTACGAGCAGTACTTC.

J is TRBJ2-7 and V is TRBV6-2 or TRBV6-3, with 12 bases lining up with TRBD1. Germline CDR1 and CDR2: MNHEY and SVGEGT. Unmatched junction bases numbered 6, after V lost 0 bases and J lost 6 bases. The CDR3 totals 16 residues. This chain's CDR3 is CASSYSMGQGAFEQYF. The CDR3 DNA sequence: TGTGCCAGCAGTTACTCTATGGGACAGGGGGCGTTCGAGCAGTACTTC.

This clone has a single count. J is TRBJ2-1 and V is TRBV10-3, with 9 bases lining up with TRBD1. Per germline, CDR1 ENHRY and CDR2 SYGVKD. The CDR3 covers 14 residues. V gave up 6 bases and J gave up 8 bases; unmatched junction bases: 8. CDR3 DNA sequence: TGTGCCATCAGAAAACAGACAGGGGGATATGAGCAGTTCTTC. Protein sequence: CAIRKQTGGYEQFF.

The V call is TRBV5-1, the J call TRBJ2-5; 8 bases map to TRBD2. The germline CDR1 and CDR2 sequences are SGHRS and YFSETQ. CDR3 length equals 14 residues. The ends lost 5 bases at V and 2 bases at J; junction bases unmatched: 5. The CDR3 nucleotides are TGCGCCAGCAGAGTAGCGGGGCTACAAGAGACCCAGTACTTC. Its translation is CASRVAGLQETQYF.

The gene calls are TRBV29-1 and TRBJ2-1; tentatively, D is TRBD2 (7 bases). Germline V gene data show CDR1 as SQVTM and CDR2 as ANQGSEA. Trimming left V 7 bases short and J 7 bases short, with 17 bases between. There are 13 residues in the CDR3. The CDR3 DNA is TGCAGCGGGCGCGGGGGCGACTGGAATGAGCAGTTCTTC. It is translated as CSGRGGDWNEQFF.

This clone was counted only a few times. V and J are TRBV18 and TRBJ2-3, with 14 nucleotides matching TRBD2. The CDR3 has 18 amino acids. Per the germline V gene, CDR1 is KGHSH and CDR2 is LQKENI. V was pared by 4 bases and J by 1 base, with 7 bases of the junction left unmatched. Here the CDR3 DNA reads TGTGCCAGCTCACGCCCGGGACTAGCGGGGGCCGGCACAGATACGCAGTATTTT. Translation gives CASSRPGLAGAGTDTQYF.

This chain links TRBV11-3 with TRBJ2-3; D is unresolved. V lost 4 bases, J lost 0 bases, and 8 bases lay in between. Germline CDR1 and CDR2: SGHNT and YENEEA. This CDR3 is 14 amino acids long. The CDR3 spells CASSSSGSTDTQYF. The CDR3 coding sequence is TGTGCCAGCAGCTCCAGTGGGAGCACAGATACGCAGTATTTT.

The chain uses TRBV2 and TRBJ1-5; D gene ambiguous. The ends were cut back, 1 base at V and 2 bases at J, with 6 bases in the middle. Germline V gene sequence: CDR1 SNHLY, CDR2 FYNNEI. This CDR3 comprises 14 residues. The CDR3 region is CASSEGAGNQPQHF. CDR3 coding DNA: TGTGCCAGCAGTGAAGGGGCAGGCAATCAGCCCCAGCATTTT.

The sample holds a few counts of this clone. The chain combines TRBV6-4 with TRBJ2-1; 9 bases are shared with TRBD2. The V gene end was trimmed by 2 bases and the J gene end by 3 bases; junction bases not matched to a gene: 2. The length of the CDR3 is 15 residues. Looked up from germline, CDR1 is MRHNA and CDR2 is SNTAGT. The CDR3 nucleotides read TGTGCCAGCAGTGACGCTAGCGGGAACTACAATGAGCAGTTCTTC. Its translation: CASSDASGNYNEQFF.

This rearrangement joins TRBV2 to TRBJ1-5, with no clear D. V was clipped by 7 bases and J by 8 bases, with 18 bases between them. The germline V gene encodes CDR1 SNHLY and CDR2 FYNNEI. CDR3 length equals 14 residues. The CDR3 spells CASMASIYPEPQHF. The CDR3 DNA follows: TGTGCCAGCATGGCATCCATTTATCCGGAGCCCCAGCATTTT.

The chain combines TRBV5-1 with TRBJ2-7, with D unresolved. Deletions cut 0 bases from V and 0 bases from J, with 7 bases between. Germline V gene data show CDR1 as SGHRS and CDR2 as YFSETQ. The length of the CDR3 is 14 residues. The CDR3 DNA sequence: TGCGCCAGCAGCTTGGGCAGTCCCTCCTACGAGCAGTACTTC. Its protein product is CASSLGSPSYEQYF.

The chain links TRBV3-1 (or the pseudogene TRBV3-2) to TRBJ2-1; 12 nucleotides line up with TRBD1. There are 15 residues in the CDR3. Germline CDR1 LGHDT, CDR2 YNNKEL (reference sequence). The V and J ends lost 4 bases and 7 bases, in that order; junction bases with no gene match: 5. The CDR3 reads CASSPRDRGRNEQFF. The CDR3 DNA sequence: TGTGCCAGCAGCCCCCGGGACAGGGGGCGAAATGAGCAGTTCTTC.

This chain links TRBV30 with TRBJ1-5, with TRBD1 as a possible D gene (5 bases). Per germline, CDR1 GTSNPN and CDR2 SVGIG (reference sequence). The V gene lost 2 bases and the J gene lost 2 bases, with 10 bases spanning the gap. The CDR3 consists of 14 residues. The CDR3 coding sequence is TGTGCCTGGAGTAGAGGGACTGGCAATCAGCCCCAGCATTTT. Translation: CAWSRGTGNQPQHF.

The gene calls are TRBV12-3 or TRBV12-4 and TRBJ1-1; D is unresolved. This CDR3 comprises 13 residues. Deletions cut 3 bases from V and 5 bases from J, with 10 bases between. DNA for the CDR3: TGTGCCAGCAGTTTTGCAGTTCGTACTGAAGCTTTCTTT. It is translated as CASSFAVRTEAFF.

V and J are TRBV5-1 and TRBJ1-2; D is possibly TRBD1 (5 bases). V was shortened by 4 bases and J by 1 base, with 17 bases between the two germline ends. Germline assignment: CDR1 SGHRS and CDR2 YFSETQ. This CDR3 comprises 16 residues. The CDR3 reads CASSSTGTGVNYGYTF. The CDR3 DNA reads TGCGCCAGCAGCAGTACCGGGACCGGGGTTAACTATGGCTACACCTTC.

The V call is TRBV19, the J call TRBJ2-2; D assignment may be TRBD1 or TRBD2 (5 bases each). Trimming removed 10 bases from V and 0 bases from J, with 21 bases in between. The CDR3 spans 17 residues. Germline CDR1 is LNHDA and CDR2 is SQIVND (reference sequence). DNA for the CDR3: TGTGCCACCGGGGCGAAATCCGGGACCGCGAACACCGGGGAGCTGTTTTTT. Its protein product is CATGAKSGTANTGELFF.

The sample holds one count of this clone. This rearrangement joins TRBV9 to TRBJ1-2, with TRBD1 identical over 7 bases. The trim removed 0 bases at V and 5 bases at J, leaving 10 bases unmatched. From germline, CDR1 is SGDLS and CDR2 YYNGEE. The CDR3 contains 16 residues. Here the CDR3 DNA reads TGTGCCAGCAGCGTAGACCCGGACAGGAGTGTGTATGGCTACACCTTC. Translation gives CASSVDPDRSVYGYTF.